The next 9 T cell receptor beta chains were all read from a single sample in a study of T-cell reconstitution after alpha-beta-depleted transplantation in children. The library targeted TCRbeta and was prepared with unique molecular identifiers. TCRdb analysed the PCR reads with MiXCR anew, one entry per CDR3 protein. The data contain 190,000 or so distinct CDR3 sequences, roughly 14% of them singletons. Sequenced material: PBMCs from the stem cell graft donor, taken from the stem cell graft. These TCRs come from a human donor who donated a stem cell graft to a child with acute lymphoblastic leukemia.

This clonotype was detected many times. CDR3 sequence: CSAPRGRSADEQFF. The CDR3, as DNA: TGCAGTGCACCTAGGGGTCGATCCGCCGATGAGCAGTTCTTC. V and J are TRBV20-1 and TRBJ2-1, with D possibly matching TRBD1 (5 bases). Germline V gene lookup returns CDR1 DFQATT and CDR2 SNEGSKA (reference sequence). This CDR3 spans 14 amino acids. V lost 6 bases to trimming and J lost 8 bases, with 20 bases between them.

The table lists this clonotype with a few counts. V and J are TRBV29-1 and TRBJ1-1, with a tentative D call TRBD1 (5 bases). This CDR3 is 13 amino acids long. Germline CDR1 and CDR2: SQVTM and ANQGSEA. Trimming took 3 bases from V and 4 from J, leaving 12 bases between them. CDR3 protein: CSVDQGTSTEAFF. DNA of the CDR3: TGCAGCGTTGACCAGGGAACGAGCACTGAAGCTTTCTTT. Looking up the rest from reference TRBV29-1 and TRBJ1-1 gives the full variable domain: SAVISQKPSRDICQRGTSLTIQCQVDSQVTMMFWYRQQPGQSLTLIATANQGSEATYESGFVIDKFPISRPNLTFSTLTVSNMSPEDSSIYLCSVDQGTSTEAFFGQGTRLTVV.

CDR3 sequence (DNA): TGTGCCAGCCAAGGGCTGGGGGACACTGAAGCTTTCTTT. This codes for CASQGLGDTEAFF. The gene calls are TRBV6-1 and TRBJ1-1; D perhaps matches TRBD1 (5 bases). The CDR3 runs to 13 residues. Per the germline V gene, CDR1 is MNHNS and CDR2 is SASEGT. V was cut by 8 bases and J by 3 bases, with 13 bases left in between.

This clonotype was detected ten times or more. In nucleotides, the CDR3 is TGCGCCAGCAGCTTGAACGCGGGAGAAACAGATACGCAGTATTTT. Amino acids: CASSLNAGETDTQYF. The chain uses TRBV5-1 and TRBJ2-3; 7 nucleotides line up with TRBD2. V was pared by 1 base and J by 3 bases, with 5 bases of the junction left unmatched. The germline V gene encodes CDR1 SGHRS and CDR2 YFSETQ. The length of the CDR3 is 15 residues.

This clonotype was seen repeatedly, ten times or more. The genes are TRBV12-3 or TRBV12-4 and TRBJ2-5; no clear D. This CDR3 contains 10 residues. V lost 8 bases to trimming and J lost 10 bases, with 11 bases between them. DNA of the CDR3: TGTGCCAGCGGGCTACGGAGCCAGTACTTC. It specifies CASGLRSQYF.

This clonotype was seen repeatedly, ten times or more. This chain connects TRBV5-5 to TRBJ2-7; 14 bases align to TRBD2. The CDR3 spans 14 residues. With V trimmed by 6 bases and J by 7 bases, 6 bases remained unmatched. CDR1 and CDR2 (germline): SGHKS, YYEKEE (reference sequence). The CDR3 region has the DNA TGTGCCAGCAAGCCGGGACTAGCGGGAGATGAGCAGTACTTC. Its protein is CASKPGLAGDEQYF.

The V call is TRBV4-2, the J call TRBJ2-7; TRBD1 matches at 8 bases. CDR1 and CDR2 (germline): LGHNA, YNFKEQ. The ends lost 4 bases at V and 5 bases at J; junction bases unmatched: 7. This CDR3 has 14 residues. In nucleotides, the CDR3 is TGTGCCAGCAGCCCTCCTTTGACAGGGGACGAGCAGTACTTC. Its translation is CASSPPLTGDEQYF.

In its sample, this clonotype was seen many times. This chain links TRBV27 with TRBJ1-6; the D gene is possibly TRBD1 (5 bases). Germline CDR1 MNHEY, CDR2 SMNVEV (reference sequence). This CDR3 has 14 residues. V was pared by 7 bases and J by 7 bases, with 14 bases between. The CDR3 sequence: CASTRRGNNSPLHF. The CDR3 DNA follows: TGTGCCAGCACGAGACGGGGCAACAATTCACCCCTCCACTTT.

In this sample, this clonotype turned up many times. The gene calls are TRBV12-3 or TRBV12-4 and TRBJ2-5; D call uncertain. Between the trimmed V and J ends, which lost 5 bases and 5 bases, there was a span of 21 bases. CDR3 length equals 16 residues. The CDR3 DNA is TGTGCCAGCAGTCCGGGCCTGGGCCTGTCGAGGGAGACCCAGTACTTC. Its translation: CASSPGLGLSRETQYF.